Following are 5 T cell receptor beta chains from one sample sequenced in a study of blood T cell repertoires in COVID-19. Sequencing was performed with immunoSEQ multiplex PCR; in TCRdb, only in-frame clones are kept and a portion is missing. The data hold about 120,000 clones, with about two thirds observed a single time. Sequencing was carried out using peripheral blood. These receptors originate from a human donor with acute or convalescent COVID-19. The donor label of this sample is uncertain.

The V and J genes are TRBV6-2 or TRBV6-3 and TRBJ2-7; D is possibly TRBD2 (6 bases). Trimming shortened V by 5 bases and J by 7 bases, and 27 bases separated the two germline ends. CDR1 MNHEY and CDR2 SVGEGT come from the germline V gene. The CDR3 consists of 17 residues. The CDR3 region is CASSQDGTFASYGEQYV. The CDR3 nucleotides are TGTGCCAGCAGTCAAGATGGGACTTTTGCCAGCTACGGGGAGCAGTACGTC.

A word on this clone: One end of the junction fails to match germline, which may point to a read error. This chain joins TRBV3-1 (or the pseudogene TRBV3-2) and TRBJ2-4, with 10 bases fitting TRBD2. The germline CDR1 and CDR2 sequences are LGHDT and YNNKEL (reference sequence). CDR3 length: 14 amino acids. The CDR3: CASSPTAGGAPRDF. The CDR3, as DNA: TGTGCCAGCAGCCCCACAGCGGGGGGGGCTCCTAGGGACTTC.

The V and J genes are TRBV3-1 (or the pseudogene TRBV3-2) and TRBJ1-5; 8 bases are shared with TRBD1. Germline assignment: CDR1 LGHDT and CDR2 YNNKEL (reference sequence). CDR3 length: 15 residues. Trimming at V came to 0 bases and at J to 4 bases, leaving 2 bases not matched to a gene. The CDR3 DNA is TGTGCCAGCAGCCAAGAAACAGGGGGTAATCAGCCCCAGCATTTT. It specifies CASSQETGGNQPQHF.

The rearrangement uses TRBV7-8 and TRBJ1-2, with TRBD1 identical over 7 bases. This CDR3 contains 17 residues. Losses at the gene ends were 6 bases for V and 4 bases for J; bases not matched to a gene: 17. From germline, CDR1 is SGHVS and CDR2 FQNEAQ. The CDR3 region has the DNA TGTGCCAGCAGTCAAGGCGCCCGGCAGGGGGTTGTCTATGGCTACACCTTC. Its translation is CASSQGARQGVVYGYTF.

The V gene is TRBV5-4, the J gene TRBJ2-2; 8 bases match TRBD2. The CDR3 sequence is 15 residues long. Germline lookup yields CDR1 SGHNT and CDR2 YYREEE (reference sequence). V lost 4 bases to trimming and J lost 8 bases; unmatched junction nucleotides: 10. The CDR3 sequence is CASSRGGRIGGELFF. In DNA form, the CDR3 reads TGTGCCAGCAGCCGGGGGGGCCGTATTGGAGGGGAGCTGTTTTTT.